A single sample is the source of the 10 T cell receptor beta chains below, sequenced in a study of blood T cell repertoires in COVID-19. Assay: immunoSEQ multiplex PCR; the TCRdb copy retains only in-frame clones and omits some. This table holds over 400,000 clones, 80% to 90% found once. Sequenced: peripheral blood. The receptors derive from a human donor in a cohort sampled during active COVID-19.

V is TRBV11-2 and J is TRBJ2-1; 10 nucleotides align to TRBD2. The CDR3 covers 15 residues. Looked up from germline, CDR1 is SGHAT and CDR2 is FQNNGV. The V gene end was trimmed by 7 bases and the J gene end by 6 bases; junction bases not matched to a gene: 9. CDR3 loop: CASTLSGRNFNEQFF. DNA of the CDR3: TGTGCCAGCACCCTTAGCGGGAGGAACTTCAATGAGCAGTTCTTC.

J is TRBJ1-5 and V is TRBV9, with 10 bases matching TRBD1. The V segment lost 4 bases and the J segment 1 base; nucleotides outside the gene matches: 2. This CDR3 contains 15 residues. Germline-derived CDR1 and CDR2 are SGDLS and YYNGEE. This CDR3 is CASSPGQGSNQPQHF. CDR3 in DNA: TGTGCCAGCAGCCCGGGACAGGGGAGCAATCAGCCCCAGCATTTT. Full variable domain (rest looked up from reference TRBV9 and TRBJ1-5): DSGVTQTPKHLITATGQRVTLRCSPRSGDLSVYWYQQSLDQGLQFLIQYYNGEERAKGNILERFSAQQFPDLHSELNLSSLELGDSALYFCASSPGQGSNQPQHFGDGTRLSIL.

V usage is TRBV27 and J usage is TRBJ1-6; 8 bases agree with TRBD1. There are 17 residues in the CDR3. Germline assignment: CDR1 MNHEY and CDR2 SMNVEV (reference sequence). V was pared by 0 bases and J by 8 bases, with 9 bases of the junction left unmatched. CDR3: CASSLSSTGGRYSPLHF. DNA for the CDR3: TGTGCCAGCAGTTTATCGAGCACAGGGGGGAGGTATTCACCCCTCCACTTT.

The chain uses TRBV19 and TRBJ2-1, with 8 bases lining up with TRBD2. Losses at the gene ends were 6 bases for V and 8 bases for J; bases not matched to a gene: 15. Germline CDR1 reads LNHDA; CDR2 reads SQIVND (reference sequence). There are 16 residues in the CDR3. CDR3 in DNA: TGTGCCAGTAGGGATCGTCCGGGAGGGCCTTTTCATGAGCAGTTCTTC. Translation: CASRDRPGGPFHEQFF.

This chain joins TRBV6-2 or TRBV6-3 and TRBJ2-7; tentatively, D is TRBD1 (6 bases). The CDR3 runs 13 residues. Trimming took off 5 bases at V and 2 bases at J, with 10 bases between the two ends. Germline V lookup: CDR1 MNHEY, CDR2 SVGEGT. CDR3 sequence reads: CASSTQGTYEQYF. CDR3 DNA: TGTGCCAGCAGTACACAGGGTACCTACGAGCAGTACTTC.

For this clone: The identical CDR3 is also encoded by other nucleotide sequences in the sample. The J gene is TRBJ1-1, the V gene TRBV6-5, with D hard to call. The V gene lost 6 bases and the J gene lost 5 bases, with 10 bases spanning the gap. The length of the CDR3 is 12 residues. CDR1 MNHEY and CDR2 SVGAGI come from the germline V gene. Here the CDR3 reads CASSRRGTEAFF. The CDR3 DNA reads TGTGCCAGCAGCCGCAGAGGGACTGAAGCTTTCTTT.

V and J are TRBV28 and TRBJ2-7; 12 bases agree with TRBD2. Looked up from germline, CDR1 is MDHEN and CDR2 is SYDVKM. The V segment lost 8 bases and the J segment 5 bases; nucleotides outside the gene matches: 10. CDR3 size: 15 residues. CDR3 DNA: TGTGCCAGCGTCTCCCTAGCGGGAGGGGTGAACGAGCAGTACTTC. Translation gives CASVSLAGGVNEQYF.

The chain recombines TRBV5-8 with TRBJ2-6; TRBD2 is a possible D gene (6 bases). The V end was cut by 4 bases, the J end by 2 bases, with 10 bases between. This CDR3 spans 15 amino acids. Germline-derived CDR1 and CDR2 are SGHTS and YDEGEE. The CDR3 loop reads CASSQGGAGANVLTF. The CDR3 DNA sequence: TGTGCCAGCAGCCAGGGAGGAGCTGGGGCCAACGTCCTGACTTTC.

About this clone: A much larger clone is a single base away; this may be a read error. The rearrangement links TRBV2 to TRBJ1-5; the match to TRBD1 covers 8 bases. Trimming cost V 6 bases and J 5 bases; bases outside gene matches: 3. CDR3 length: 13 amino acids. The V gene's germline CDR1 is SNHLY and CDR2 FYNNEI. In nucleotides, the CDR3 is TGTGCCAGCAGCCTGGACAGGGATCAGCCCCAGCATTTT. Encoded protein: CASSLDRDQPQHF.

This rearrangement joins TRBV2 to TRBJ2-2; 7 positions agree with TRBD2. V shed 2 bases, J shed 0 bases, and the junction held 9 bases outside the gene matches. CDR3 size: 18 residues. Germline V gene lookup returns CDR1 SNHLY and CDR2 FYNNEI. CDR3: CASSELTSSGANTGELFF. The CDR3 region has the DNA TGTGCCAGCAGTGAACTAACATCTAGCGGAGCGAACACCGGGGAGCTGTTTTTT. Using reference TRBV2 and TRBJ2-2 for the parts outside the CDR3, the full variable domain is EPEVTQTPSHQVTQMGQEVILRCVPISNHLYFYWYRQILGQKVEFLVSFYNNEISEKSEIFDDQFSVERPDGSNFTLKIRSTKLEDSAMYFCASSELTSSGANTGELFFGEGSRLTVL.